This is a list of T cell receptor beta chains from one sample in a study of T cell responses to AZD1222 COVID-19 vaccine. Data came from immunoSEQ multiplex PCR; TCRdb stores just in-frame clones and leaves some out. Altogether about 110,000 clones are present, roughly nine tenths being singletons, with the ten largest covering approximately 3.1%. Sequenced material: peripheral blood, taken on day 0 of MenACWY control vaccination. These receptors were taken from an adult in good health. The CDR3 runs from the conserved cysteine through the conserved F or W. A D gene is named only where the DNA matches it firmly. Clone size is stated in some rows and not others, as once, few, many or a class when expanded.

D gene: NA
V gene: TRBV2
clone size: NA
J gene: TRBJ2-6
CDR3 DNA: TGTGCCAGCTTCTCCAGGTTTGTACAAGAAACTGGGGCCAACGTCCTGACTTTC
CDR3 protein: CASFSRFVQETGANVLTF

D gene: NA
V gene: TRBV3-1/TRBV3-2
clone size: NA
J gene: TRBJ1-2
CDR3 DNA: TGTGCCAGCAGCCTGCAGGGGTCGAGCTATGGCTACACCTTC
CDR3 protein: CASSLQGSSYGYTF

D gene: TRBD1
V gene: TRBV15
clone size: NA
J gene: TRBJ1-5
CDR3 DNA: TGTGCCACCAGCAGACAATGGTCCAATCAGGGGGAGAGCAATCAGCCCCAGCATTTT
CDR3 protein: CATSRQWSNQGESNQPQHF

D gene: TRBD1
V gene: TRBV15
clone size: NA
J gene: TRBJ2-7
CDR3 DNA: TGTGCCACCAGCAGAGTCCAGGACAGGGGCCACGAGCAGTACTTC
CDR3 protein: CATSRVQDRGHEQYF

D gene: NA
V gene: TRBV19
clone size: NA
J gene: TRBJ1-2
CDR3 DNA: TGTGCCAGTAGTACCGACGCCATACGTGGCTACACCTTC
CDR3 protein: CASSTDAIRGYTF

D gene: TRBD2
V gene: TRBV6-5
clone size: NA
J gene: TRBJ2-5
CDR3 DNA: TGTGCCAGCAGTACTAGCGGGGGGACCGGGGAGACCCAGTACTTC
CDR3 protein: CASSTSGGTGETQYF

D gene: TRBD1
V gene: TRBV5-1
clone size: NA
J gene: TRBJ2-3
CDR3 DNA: TGCGCCAGCAGCTTCCTGACAGGGACAGATACGCAGTATTTT
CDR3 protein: CASSFLTGTDTQYF

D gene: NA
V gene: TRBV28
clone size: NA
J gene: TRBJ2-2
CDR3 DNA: TGTGCCAGTAGGACCAGCGGGGAGCTGTTTTTT
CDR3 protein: CASRTSGELFF

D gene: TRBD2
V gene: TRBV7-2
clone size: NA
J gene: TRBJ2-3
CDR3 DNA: TGTGCCAGCAGCTCTCGTACCACACGACTAGCCGCCTTGAATACGCAGTATTTT
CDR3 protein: CASSSRTTRLAALNTQYF

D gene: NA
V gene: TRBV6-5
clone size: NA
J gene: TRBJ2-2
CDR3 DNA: TGTGCCAGCAGTTACTCGACGGAAGGGGAGCTGTTTTTT
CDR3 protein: CASSYSTEGELFF

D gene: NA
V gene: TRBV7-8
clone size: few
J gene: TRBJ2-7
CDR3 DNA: TGTGCCAGCAGCCCCTCGGGACTCACCTACGAGCAGTACTTC
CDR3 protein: CASSPSGLTYEQYF

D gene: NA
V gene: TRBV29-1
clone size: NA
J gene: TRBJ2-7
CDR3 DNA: TGCAGCGTGACGGAGGGCTACGAGCAGTACTTC
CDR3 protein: CSVTEGYEQYF

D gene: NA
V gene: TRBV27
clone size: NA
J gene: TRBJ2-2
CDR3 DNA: TGTGCCAGCAGTTTTCACGCCCGCCCCGGGGAGCTGTTTTTT
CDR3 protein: CASSFHARPGELFF

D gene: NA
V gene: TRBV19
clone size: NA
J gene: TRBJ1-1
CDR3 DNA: TGTGCCAGTAGTTCCCACTCGGGGACCACTGAAGCTTTCTTT
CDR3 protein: CASSSHSGTTEAFF

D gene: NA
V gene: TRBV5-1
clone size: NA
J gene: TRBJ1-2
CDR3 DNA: TGCGCCAGCAGCGAGCTCTACGGCTACACCTTC
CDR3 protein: CASSELYGYTF

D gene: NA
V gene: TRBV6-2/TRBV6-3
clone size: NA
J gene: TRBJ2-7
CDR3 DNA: TGTGCCAGCAGTTACTCTAGAGGAGGACAGTACTACGAGCAGTACTTC
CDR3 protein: CASSYSRGGQYYEQYF

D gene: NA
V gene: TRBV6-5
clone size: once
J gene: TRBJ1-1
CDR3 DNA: TGTGCCAGCAGGGCACTACAGGGAAACACTGAAGCTTTCTTT
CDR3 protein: CASRALQGNTEAFF

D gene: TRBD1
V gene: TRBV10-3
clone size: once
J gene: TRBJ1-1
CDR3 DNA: TGTGCCATCAGTGATTTAGACAGGGGAGACACTGAAGCTTTCTTT
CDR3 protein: CAISDLDRGDTEAFF

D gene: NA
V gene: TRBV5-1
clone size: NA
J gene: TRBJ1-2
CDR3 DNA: TGCGCCAGCAGCTTGGGTCAGAACTATGGCTACACCTTC
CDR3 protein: CASSLGQNYGYTF

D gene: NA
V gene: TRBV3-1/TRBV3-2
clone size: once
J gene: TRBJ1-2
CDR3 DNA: TGTGCCAGCAAAGGTCCTAGGTACGGCTACACCTTC
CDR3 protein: CASKGPRYGYTF

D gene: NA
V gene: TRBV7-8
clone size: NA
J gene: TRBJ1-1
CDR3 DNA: TGTGCCAGCAGCCCGAACAGGGTTCCGGACACTGAAGCTTTCTTT
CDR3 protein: CASSPNRVPDTEAFF

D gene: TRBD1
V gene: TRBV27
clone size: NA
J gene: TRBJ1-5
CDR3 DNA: TGTGCCAGCAAACCGGGACAGGGGATTATTAGCAATCAGCCCCAGCATTTT
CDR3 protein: CASKPGQGIISNQPQHF

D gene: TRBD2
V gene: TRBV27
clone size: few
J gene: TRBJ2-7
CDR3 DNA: TGTGCCAGCAGTTTAATGACTAGCGGGGGGCTGTTTCCCTACGAGCAGTACTTC
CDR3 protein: CASSLMTSGGLFPYEQYF

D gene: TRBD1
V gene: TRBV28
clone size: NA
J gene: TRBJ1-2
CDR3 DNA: TGTGCCAGCAGTTTAAGTGGTCAGGGGGCGCGAGGCTACACCTTC
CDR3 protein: CASSLSGQGARGYTF

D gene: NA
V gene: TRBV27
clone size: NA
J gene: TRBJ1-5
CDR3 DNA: TGTGCCAGCAGTTTGACAGGTTTTAATCAGCCCCAGCATTTT
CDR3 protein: CASSLTGFNQPQHF

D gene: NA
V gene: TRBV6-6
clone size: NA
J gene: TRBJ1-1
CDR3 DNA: TGTGCCAGCAGTCCCGGAGTTATCAACACTGAAGCTTTCTTT
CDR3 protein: CASSPGVINTEAFF

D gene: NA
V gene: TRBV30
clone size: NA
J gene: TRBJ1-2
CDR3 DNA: TGTGCCTGGACCTGGCTAGACCCCTCGATAAATGGCTACACCTTC
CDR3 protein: CAWTWLDPSINGYTF

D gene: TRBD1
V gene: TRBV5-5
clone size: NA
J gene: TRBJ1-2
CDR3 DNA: TGTGCCAGCAGCTTAGAGGACAGGGGCTATGGCTACACCTTC
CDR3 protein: CASSLEDRGYGYTF

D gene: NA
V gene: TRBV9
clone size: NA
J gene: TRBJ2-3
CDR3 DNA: TGTGCCAGCGGGGCTTCTAGCACAGATACGCAGTATTTT
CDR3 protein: CASGASSTDTQYF

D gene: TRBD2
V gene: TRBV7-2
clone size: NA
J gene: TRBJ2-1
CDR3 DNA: TGTGCCAGCAGCTTAGCGGGACTAGCGGCCTACAATGAGCAGTTCTTC
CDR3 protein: CASSLAGLAAYNEQFF

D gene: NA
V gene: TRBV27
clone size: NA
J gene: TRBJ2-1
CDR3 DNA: TGTGCCACGTGCAGGGGGGGGGCCTACAATGAGCAGTTCTTC
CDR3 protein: CATCRGGAYNEQFF

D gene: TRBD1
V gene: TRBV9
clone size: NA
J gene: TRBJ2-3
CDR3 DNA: TGTGCCAGCAGCGTTGGGACAGGGGAGGTGGAAGATACGCAGTATTTT
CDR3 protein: CASSVGTGEVEDTQYF

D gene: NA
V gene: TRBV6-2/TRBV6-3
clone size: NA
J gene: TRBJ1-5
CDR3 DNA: TGTGCCAGCAGTTACGGGGACGGTGGTCAGCCCCAGCATTTT
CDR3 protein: CASSYGDGGQPQHF

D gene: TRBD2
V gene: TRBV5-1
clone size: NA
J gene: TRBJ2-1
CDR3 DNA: TGCGCCAGCACCCTAGTAGCGGGGGGGTCCTACAATGAGCAGTTCTTC
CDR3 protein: CASTLVAGGSYNEQFF

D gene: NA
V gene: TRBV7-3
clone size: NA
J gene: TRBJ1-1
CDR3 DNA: TGTGCCAGCAGCTTCGGGGACACTGAAGCTTTCTTT
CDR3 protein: CASSFGDTEAFF

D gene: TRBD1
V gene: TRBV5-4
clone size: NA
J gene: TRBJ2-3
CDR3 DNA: TGTGCCAGCAGCCCAGGGGGCGCGGGGACAGATACGCAGTATTTT
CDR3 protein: CASSPGGAGTDTQYF

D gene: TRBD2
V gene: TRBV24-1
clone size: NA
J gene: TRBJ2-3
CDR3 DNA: TGTGCCACCAGTGGGTCTAGCGGGGGGGCGTCAGATACGCAGTATTTT
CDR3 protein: CATSGSSGGASDTQYF

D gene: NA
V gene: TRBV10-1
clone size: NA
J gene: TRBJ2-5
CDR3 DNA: TGCGCCAGCAGTGATCGGGTTAAAGAGACCCAGTACTTC
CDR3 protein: CASSDRVKETQYF

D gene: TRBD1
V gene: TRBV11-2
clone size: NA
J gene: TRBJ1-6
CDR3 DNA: TGTGCCAGCAGCAAGGAGGGGGCAGGCCGATCACCCCTCCACTTT
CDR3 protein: CASSKEGAGRSPLHF

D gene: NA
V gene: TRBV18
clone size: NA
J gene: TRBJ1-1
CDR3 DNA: TGTGCCAGCTCACCAACAGATATGAACACTGAAGCTTTCTTT
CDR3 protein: CASSPTDMNTEAFF

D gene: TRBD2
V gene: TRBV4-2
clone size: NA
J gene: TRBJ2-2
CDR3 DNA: TGTGCCAGCAGCCTCGATGGGCGGGGGGCAAACACCGGGGAGCTGTTTTTT
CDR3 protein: CASSLDGRGANTGELFF

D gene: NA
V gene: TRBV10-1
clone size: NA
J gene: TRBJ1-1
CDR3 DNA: TGCGCCAGCAGTGATGGCGGCCCCCGGGGTGAAGCTTTCTTT
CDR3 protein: CASSDGGPRGEAFF

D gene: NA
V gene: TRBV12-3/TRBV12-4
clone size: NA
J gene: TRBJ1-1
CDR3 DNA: TGTGCCAGCAGTTTAACAGATCGCGCTGAAGCTTTCTTT
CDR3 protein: CASSLTDRAEAFF